The following is a T cell receptor beta chain sequence with its context. The data derive from a study of blood T cell repertoires in COVID-19. In the study overall: Spain, Italy and the United States supplied samples that represented acute and convalescent COVID-19. In each case, the material was cDNA or gDNA derived from T cells, B-cell-depleted T cells, or PBMCs.

Enrolled during active infection, Seattle patients were then followed longitudinally. Repertoires were generated with immunoSEQ multiplex PCR, while TCRdb's copy carries only in-frame clones and drops some. The sample lists 350,000 to 450,000 clones, approximately 86% occurring once. Deletions cut 8 bases from V and 4 bases from J, with 15 bases between. CDR1 and CDR2 (germline): SGHNT, YENEEA. The CDR3 runs 13 residues. Sequenced material: peripheral blood. The chain combines TRBV11-3 with TRBJ2-7; D is possibly TRBD1 (6 bases). This clonotype originated in a woman aged 55 to 70 with COVID-19, enrolled during active disease. CDR3 coding DNA: TGTGCCAGCCGAGGTACAGGACAGTACGAGCAGTACTTC. This sequence encodes CASRGTGQYEQYF.